The 20 T cell receptor beta chains below come from one sample, sequenced in a study of CD8+ T cells in alopecia areata. The authors extracted RNA and reverse transcribed it into cDNA as the sequencing template. The protocol was immunoSEQ multiplex PCR, while the TCRdb copy is restricted to in-frame clones and leaves out a portion. The table lists about 150,000 clones, 87% of them singletons. The material sequenced was CD8+ T cells sorted from blood, taken at week 0. The receptor set was obtained from a human donor with alopecia areata.

CDR3 region: CASSQASLSYNEQFF. The CDR3, as DNA: TGTGCCAGCAGCCAAGCTAGTCTCTCCTACAATGAGCAGTTCTTC. The chain employs TRBV4-2 and TRBJ2-1, with D unresolved. V shed 1 base and J shed 0 bases, with 7 bases lying between them. The CDR3 contains 15 residues. Germline lookup yields CDR1 LGHNA and CDR2 YNFKEQ.

Concerning this clone itself: An end of the junction differs from the germline gene, which may be a read error. The gene calls are TRBV7-9 and TRBJ2-1; 12 nucleotides agree with TRBD2. Germline loops: CDR1 SEHNR, CDR2 FQNEAQ (reference sequence). The CDR3 has 17 residues. The CDR3, as DNA: TGTACCAGCAGCTCTTTGACTAGCGGGGGCTCCTACAATGAGCAGTTCTTC. Translated: CTSSSLTSGGSYNEQFF.

DNA for the CDR3: TGTGCCAGCAGCCCAGACAGTCCCCTCGCACCTTACGAGCAGTACTTC. Translation gives CASSPDSPLAPYEQYF. This chain uses TRBV7-9 with TRBJ2-7, with a weak D call TRBD1 (5 bases). This CDR3 contains 16 residues. Between the trimmed V and J ends, which lost 5 bases and 4 bases, there was a span of 21 bases. Germline CDR1 SEHNR, CDR2 FQNEAQ (reference sequence).

The chain is built from TRBV7-8 and TRBJ2-2; 10 bases line up with TRBD2. Germline V gene lookup returns CDR1 SGHVS and CDR2 FQNEAQ. This CDR3 contains 17 residues. V was pared by 5 bases and J by 3 bases, with 9 bases of the junction left unmatched. CDR3 sequence (DNA): TGTGCCAGCAGCCCTAGCGGGCTAGCGGGAGACACCGGGGAGCTGTTTTTT. This sequence encodes CASSPSGLAGDTGELFF.

The chain joins TRBV6-5 to TRBJ1-1; possible D gene TRBD1, 6 bases. V shed 6 bases and J shed 1 base, with 15 bases lying between them. Per the germline V gene, CDR1 is MNHEY and CDR2 is SVGAGI. The CDR3 spans 15 residues. CDR3 loop: CASRDTGSWNTEAFF. Written as DNA, the CDR3 is TGTGCCAGCAGGGACACAGGGTCCTGGAACACTGAAGCTTTCTTT.

The V call is TRBV9, the J call TRBJ2-3; 8 bases are a match to TRBD2. CDR3 length: 17 amino acids. Looked up from germline, CDR1 is SGDLS and CDR2 is YYNGEE. V lost 0 bases and J lost 3; bases outside the gene matches: 9. CDR3 sequence reads: CASSVATSGGLTDTQYF. CDR3 DNA sequence: TGTGCCAGCAGCGTAGCTACTAGCGGTGGACTTACAGATACGCAGTATTTT.

This clone turned up a few times. The chain carries TRBV7-8 and TRBJ2-3, with 9 bases fitting TRBD2. Germline CDR1 reads SGHVS; CDR2 reads FQNEAQ. The CDR3 spans 15 residues. The CDR3 coding sequence is TGTGCTTCAGGGGCAGCGGGGGGTTACACAGATACGCAGTATTTT. Its protein product is CASGAAGGYTDTQYF.

The chain employs TRBV27 and TRBJ2-7; TRBD1 aligns across 8 bases. Germline lookup yields CDR1 MNHEY and CDR2 SMNVEV (reference sequence). With V trimmed by 4 bases and J by 6 bases, 5 bases remained unmatched. The CDR3 covers 13 residues. The CDR3 coding sequence is TGTGCCAGCAGTTATGCAGGGGGCTTCGAGCAGTACTTC. Protein product: CASSYAGGFEQYF.

In its sample, this clone was seen a few times. In DNA, the CDR3 is TGTGCCACCCACCCCGGGGACAGCCAATTCTTCTACGAGCAGTACTTC. This gives the protein CATHPGDSQFFYEQYF. This sequence joins TRBV19 and TRBJ2-7; 7 bases are shared with TRBD1. Germline V lookup: CDR1 LNHDA, CDR2 SQIVND (reference sequence). V was clipped by 10 bases and J by 3 bases; unmatched bases: 18. This CDR3 contains 16 residues.

V and J are TRBV6-1 and TRBJ2-3, with 8 positions matching TRBD1. Germline V CDR1 and CDR2: MNHNS, SASEGT. The CDR3 length is 14 residues. The junction had 3 bases not matched to a gene; V was cut back by 4 bases and J by 3 bases. The CDR3 DNA reads as TGTGCCAGCAGTGTGAGACAGGGGACAGATACGCAGTATTTT. Translating it yields CASSVRQGTDTQYF.

The chain has TRBV4-2 and TRBJ2-1; D not resolved. V shed 0 bases and J shed 6 bases, with 12 bases lying between them. Germline lookup yields CDR1 LGHNA and CDR2 YNFKEQ. This CDR3 is built from 15 residues. The CDR3 sequence: CASSQDWVRSNEQFF. The CDR3 DNA follows: TGTGCCAGCAGCCAAGATTGGGTCAGGAGCAATGAGCAGTTCTTC.

This clone was seen a few times. The CDR3 DNA reads TGTGCCTGGAGTGTCCCTAGCGGGGTCTCCTACAATGAGCAGTTCTTC. The encoded protein is CAWSVPSGVSYNEQFF. The rearrangement links TRBV30 to TRBJ2-1; 9 nucleotides align to TRBD2. V dropped 0 bases and J dropped 0; count of bases not matched to a gene: 3. Germline-derived CDR1 and CDR2 are GTSNPN and SVGIG (reference sequence). The CDR3 contains 16 residues.

This clone was recorded only once. The CDR3 bases are TGTGCCAGCAGCGTAGAAGGGGGCGCCGACGAGCAGTACTTC. Amino acid sequence: CASSVEGGADEQYF. The gene calls are TRBV9 and TRBJ2-7; 7 bases map to TRBD1. Germline V CDR1 and CDR2: SGDLS, YYNGEE. After removal of 0 bases from V and 5 bases from J, the junction contained 5 bases not matched to a gene. The CDR3 contains 14 residues.

This clone was counted a single time. The chain uses TRBV27 and TRBJ2-7; D possibly corresponds to TRBD2 (6 bases). The CDR3 sequence is 14 residues long. The ends were cut back, 4 bases at V and 1 base at J, with 11 bases in the middle. Per the germline V gene, CDR1 is MNHEY and CDR2 is SMNVEV (reference sequence). In DNA, the CDR3 is TGTGCCAGCAGTTCGGGACTTAGATCCTACGAGCAGTACTTC. Translating gives CASSSGLRSYEQYF.

The CDR3 nucleotides read TGCGCCAGCAGTTTAGGTACGTTGACGGACGCCTACGAGCAGTACTTC. This gives the protein CASSLGTLTDAYEQYF. The V gene is TRBV5-1, the J gene TRBJ2-7, with unresolved D. In germline, CDR1 is SGHRS, CDR2 YFSETQ. Trimming removed 5 bases at V and 2 bases at J, with 20 bases between. The CDR3 runs to 16 residues.

V gene TRBV19 combines with J gene TRBJ2-2; D is uncertain. The CDR3 is 14 amino acids. CDR1 is LNHDA and CDR2 is SQIVND in the germline V gene (reference sequence). The V and J ends lost 8 bases and 7 bases respectively, with 17 bases between them. This CDR3 reads CASWSYVHGGELFF. The CDR3 DNA sequence: TGTGCCAGTTGGAGTTATGTGCATGGCGGGGAGCTGTTTTTT.

This clone has just a few counts. The J gene is TRBJ2-2, the V gene TRBV4-1; no clear D gene. The germline V gene has CDR1 MGHRA and CDR2 YSYEKL. The CDR3 totals 14 residues. The V end was cut by 1 base, the J end by 1 base, with 4 bases between. CDR3 amino acids: CASSQVENTGELFF. The DNA of the CDR3 is TGCGCCAGCAGCCAAGTCGAGAACACCGGGGAGCTGTTTTTT.

The chain links TRBV29-1 to TRBJ2-2; D unresolved. The CDR3 runs 13 residues. V was trimmed by 4 bases and J by 4 bases, leaving 10 bases between them. Germline CDR1 and CDR2: SQVTM and ANQGSEA. CDR3 in DNA: TGCAGCGTTGCTGGAGCAATCACCGGGGAGCTGTTTTTT. Translated: CSVAGAITGELFF.

The rearrangement links TRBV2 to TRBJ1-1; no definite D call. The ends were cut back, 6 bases at V and 5 bases at J, with 7 bases in the middle. The CDR3 loop spans 11 amino acids. In germline, CDR1 is SNHLY, CDR2 FYNNEI. This chain's CDR3 is CASRRQTEAFF. As DNA, the CDR3 is TGTGCCAGCAGGAGGCAGACTGAAGCTTTCTTT.

This rearrangement joins TRBV9 to TRBJ2-7, with 7 bases matching TRBD1. The CDR3 is made up of 15 amino acids. Germline CDR1 SGDLS, CDR2 YYNGEE. V lost 3 bases, J lost 3 bases, and 9 bases stayed unmatched. The CDR3 DNA is TGTGCCAGCAGCGGGGAAGGACAGGACAACTACGAGCAGTACTTC. This codes for CASSGEGQDNYEQYF.